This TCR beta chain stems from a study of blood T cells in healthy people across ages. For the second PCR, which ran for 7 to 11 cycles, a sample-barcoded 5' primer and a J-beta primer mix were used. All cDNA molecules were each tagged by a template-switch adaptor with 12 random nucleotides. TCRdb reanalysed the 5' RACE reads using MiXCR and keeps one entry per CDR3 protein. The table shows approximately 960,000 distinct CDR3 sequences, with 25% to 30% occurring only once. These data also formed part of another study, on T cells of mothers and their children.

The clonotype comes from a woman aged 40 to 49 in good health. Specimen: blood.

CDR3 sequence reads: CASSPGYGNTDTQYF. The CDR3 region has the DNA TGTGCCAGCAGCCCCGGATATGGTAACACAGATACGCAGTATTTT. The gene calls are TRBV7-9 and TRBJ2-3; D call uncertain. Trimming removed 5 bases at V and 2 bases at J, with 14 bases between. Germline values: CDR1 SEHNR, CDR2 FQNEAQ (reference sequence). The CDR3 totals 15 residues.